The T cell receptor beta chain described here comes from a study of T cell repertoires in cytomegalovirus infection. In the study overall: Well-studied HLA-B-restricted CMV epitopes were used in the study alongside recently identified HLA-C-restricted ones. Public TCR beta signatures were indicative of both CMV infection and a matching HLA type. Study-level results: The cumulative frequency of public TCR beta families distinguished individuals who carried CMV together with the relevant HLA.

Per germline, CDR1 MDHEN and CDR2 SYDVKM. The trim removed 5 bases at V and 3 bases at J, leaving 9 bases unmatched. The CDR3 extends over 16 amino acids. TCRdb re-called the reads through MiXCR, storing one row per CDR3 protein. The sample yields approximately 73,000 distinct CDR3 sequences, around 40% seen once. This clonotype is a singleton in its sample. Antigen: not known. Here the sequenced sample was CD8+ T cells from cultured PBMCs, taken from culture after CMV antigen stimulation. The chain recombines TRBV28 with TRBJ1-2; 10 positions agree with TRBD1. The receptor comes from a human donor in good health (CMV status not recorded). Some clones in this sample may be carry-over from other donors' samples. The CDR3 reads CASSIEGTGVDYGYTF. DNA of the CDR3: TGTGCCAGCAGTATCGAGGGGACAGGGGTTGACTATGGCTACACCTTC.